Following are 9 T cell receptor beta chains from one sample sequenced in a study of blood T cells in healthy people across ages. For the second PCR, which ran for roughly 6 to 11 cycles, a sample-barcoded 5' primer and a J-beta primer mix were used. TCRdb called the 5' RACE reads again in MiXCR, with one record for every CDR3 protein. The table lists 1.2 million to 1.5 million distinct CDR3 sequences, approximately 38% of them singletons. The source material was blood. All receptors come from a woman between 18 and 30 years old in good health.

This clonotype turned up a few times. The CDR3 DNA reads as TGTGCCACCAGCAGAGGTAGCGGCTCCTACAATGAGCAGTTCTTC. It is translated as CATSRGSGSYNEQFF. The chain has TRBV15 and TRBJ2-1; tentatively, D is TRBD2 (6 bases). Germline loops: CDR1 LNHNV, CDR2 YYDKDF (reference sequence). V lost 1 base and J lost 0, with 7 bases in between. The CDR3 length is 15 residues.

This clonotype occurred many times. The junction departs from the called germline gene at one end, perhaps through a read error. The V and J genes are TRBV5-1 and TRBJ1-5, with D unclear. Germline V gives CDR1 SGHRS, CDR2 YFSETQ. The CDR3 has 15 amino acids. In DNA form, the CDR3 reads TGTGCCAGCAGCTTGGGAGGAACCGGGGATCAGCCCCAGCATTTT. This codes for CASSLGGTGDQPQHF.

For this clonotype: Since a much larger clone is just one base distant, this may be a read error. J is TRBJ2-5 and V is TRBV29-1; D gene ambiguous. V lost 8 bases and J lost 11, with 24 bases in between. This CDR3 has 13 residues. The germline V gene has CDR1 SQVTM and CDR2 ANQGSEA. CDR3 protein: CSSPDILGNEQYF. CDR3 in DNA: TGCAGCTCCCCAGACATTCTGGGGAATGAGCAGTACTTC.

The chain couples TRBV20-1 to TRBJ2-1; unclear D gene. With 3 bases removed from V and 8 bases from J, the gap between germline ends came to 17 bases. Germline CDR1 and CDR2: DFQATT and SNEGSKA (reference sequence). This CDR3 spans 14 amino acids. CDR3: CSARDVVRTDEQFF. The DNA of the CDR3 is TGCAGTGCTAGGGATGTCGTCCGTACGGATGAGCAGTTCTTC.

Note on this clonotype: An end of the junction differs from the germline gene, which may be a read error. The V call is TRBV5-6, the J call TRBJ2-7, with a possible D match to TRBD2 (5 bases). There are 15 residues in the CDR3. From germline, CDR1 is SGHDT and CDR2 YYEEEE. Here the CDR3 DNA reads TGTGCCAGCTGCTTGCCGATCGGGAACTCCTACGAGCAGTACTTC. It encodes CASCLPIGNSYEQYF.

This clonotype was counted only a few times. The chain uses TRBV24-1 and TRBJ1-6; D uncertain. Germline CDR1 reads KGHDR; CDR2 reads SFDVKD. Trimming shortened V by 8 bases and J by 7 bases, and 11 bases separated the two germline ends. The CDR3 spans 13 residues. The CDR3 is CATTYQRNSPLHF. The CDR3 region has the DNA TGTGCCACCACGTATCAGAGGAATTCACCCCTCCACTTT.

The chain carries TRBV12-3 or TRBV12-4 and TRBJ2-1, with D maybe TRBD2 (5 bases). V was trimmed by 5 bases and J by 4 bases, leaving 12 bases between them. The CDR3 spans 14 residues. CDR3 sequence: CASSERERYNEQFF. The CDR3 coding sequence is TGTGCCAGCAGTGAGAGGGAGCGGTACAATGAGCAGTTCTTC.

This clonotype occurred a few times. The CDR3 loop reads CASSLGRGQGNNGYTF. In DNA, the CDR3 is TGTGCCAGCAGCTTAGGTCGTGGACAGGGTAATAACGGCTACACCTTC. V and J are TRBV7-2 and TRBJ1-2, with 8 positions matching TRBD1. The germline V gene encodes CDR1 SGHTA and CDR2 FQGNSA. The CDR3 loop spans 16 amino acids. V lost 1 base to trimming and J lost 8 bases; unmatched junction nucleotides: 12.

The chain employs TRBV20-1 and TRBJ2-1, with TRBD1 matching over 8 bases. CDR3 length: 14 amino acids. Germline CDR1 and CDR2: DFQATT and SNEGSKA (reference sequence). Trimming cost V 4 bases and J 7 bases; bases outside gene matches: 9. In DNA form, the CDR3 reads TGCAGTGCTACCGAGACAGGGGCGGTGAATGAGCAGTTCTTC. This sequence encodes CSATETGAVNEQFF.